The rows below give T cell receptor beta chains drawn from one sample of a study of shared clonotypes between healthy human individuals. Clones were read by immunoSEQ multiplex PCR, and TCRdb kept only the in-frame ones, dropping some. The repertoire holds about half a million clones, with 79% as singletons. Sequenced input: PBMCs. The receptors shown here come from a woman aged 40 to 55 in good health. Some clones in this sample may be carry-over from other donors' samples. Each CDR3 is given with its conserved first and last residue. D genes are given only for firm matches. Clone size, where shown, is once, few, many, or a class for clones that have expanded.

-,TRBV27,14,-,TRBJ2-7,TGTGCCAGCAGTACCGGGACTTTTCCCTACGAGCAGTACTTC,CASSTGTFPYEQYF
TRBD1,TRBV29-1,14,-,TRBJ1-2,TGCAGCGCCGGGACAGGGTATAATAGCTATGGCTACACCTTC,CSAGTGYNSYGYTF
-,TRBV5-8,15,-,TRBJ2-3,TGTGCCAGCAAGGCGGTATTCGGGGGCACAGATACGCAGTATTTT,CASKAVFGGTDTQYF
TRBD1,TRBV7-2,13,-,TRBJ2-7,TGTGCCAGCAGCTTATCGACAGGGGACGAGCAGTACTTC,CASSLSTGDEQYF
TRBD1,TRBV29-1,13,-,TRBJ1-1,TGCAGCGAAACACAGGGGGCGTCCACTGAAGCTTTCTTT,CSETQGASTEAFF
TRBD1,TRBV5-1,16,-,TRBJ2-1,TGCGCCAGCAGCTTGGAACCGGGACAGTCCTACAATGAGCAGTTCTTC,CASSLEPGQSYNEQFF
TRBD2,TRBV2,11,once,TRBJ2-1,TGTGCCAGCAGGGCCCTAGCGGACAAGTTCTTC,CASRALADKFF
-,TRBV9,12,-,TRBJ2-2,TGTGCCAGCAGCGAGCAGGTTGGGGAGCTGTTTTTT,CASSEQVGELFF
-,TRBV9,18,many,TRBJ2-1,TGTGCCAGCAGCGTAGCCTATAGTGGCGGGGTCTCCTACAATGAGCAGTTCTTC,CASSVAYSGGVSYNEQFF
TRBD2,TRBV5-1,14,-,TRBJ2-1,TGCGCCAGCAGCTTGCGGGGACTAGCGGATGAGCAGTTCTTC,CASSLRGLADEQFF
-,TRBV15,18,-,TRBJ1-5,TGTGCCACCAGCAGAGATTTAACTACAGGGAGTGTGAATCAGCCCCAGCATTTT,CATSRDLTTGSVNQPQHF
-,TRBV2,12,-,TRBJ2-1,TGTGCCAGCAGTGGCCGAGGGAATGAGCAGTTCTTC,CASSGRGNEQFF
TRBD2,TRBV7-9,17,-,TRBJ2-2,TGTGCCAGCAGTTTTGGACTAGCGGGAGTTAACGCCGGGGAGCTGTTTTTT,CASSFGLAGVNAGELFF
-,TRBV5-4,13,once,TRBJ1-5,TGTGCCAGCAGTCCGGGGAGCAATCAGCCCCAGCATTTT,CASSPGSNQPQHF
-,TRBV5-1,15,-,TRBJ1-3,TGCGCCAGCAGCCCCAACGGGCGGGGCCGAAACACCATATATTTT,CASSPNGRGRNTIYF
-,TRBV2,13,-,TRBJ2-5,TGTGCCAGCCTGATGATCGGGGGAGAGACCCAGTACTTC,CASLMIGGETQYF
-,TRBV6-1,14,-,TRBJ1-4,TGTGCCAGCAGTGAGTCCGGGTTGGATGAAAAACTGTTTTTT,CASSESGLDEKLFF
TRBD2,TRBV28,14,-,TRBJ2-1,TGTGCCAGCAGTTTGGAAGCGGGAAATGATGAGCAGTTCTTC,CASSLEAGNDEQFF
-,TRBV5-1,14,-,TRBJ2-7,TGCGCCAGCAGCTTGCAGCCGAGCTCCTACGAGCAGTACTTC,CASSLQPSSYEQYF
-,TRBV5-6,17,-,TRBJ1-5,TGTGCCAGCAGCCCATCGGGTCGAGGACAAGGCAATCAGCCCCAGCATTTT,CASSPSGRGQGNQPQHF
-,TRBV29-1,13,many,TRBJ1-1,TGCAGCGTACAGCCGGACACCTACACTGAAGCTTTCTTT,CSVQPDTYTEAFF
TRBD2,TRBV28,14,-,TRBJ2-1,TGTGCCAGCAGTCCGGGACTAGCGGCAAATGAGCAGTTCTTC,CASSPGLAANEQFF
TRBD2,TRBV9,17,-,TRBJ2-3,TGTGCCAGCAGCGTAGTGGGGCTAGCGGGAGTCACCGATACGCAGTATTTT,CASSVVGLAGVTDTQYF
TRBD2,TRBV29-1,16,-,TRBJ2-5,TGCAGCGTTTGGACTAGCGGGAGGCCTCGCCAAGAGACCCAGTACTTC,CSVWTSGRPRQETQYF
-,TRBV5-4,13,-,TRBJ2-1,TGTGCCAGCAGCTTAGGGGGTTGGAATGAGCAGTTCTTC,CASSLGGWNEQFF
-,TRBV15,17,-,TRBJ1-4,TGTGCCACCAGCAGACCCCGCTGGGGGTCCGGGGGTGAAAAACTGTTTTTT,CATSRPRWGSGGEKLFF